These 18 T cell receptor beta chains came from one sample sequenced in a study of cytomegalovirus exposure and HLA in healthy donors. PCR involved 60 Vbeta and 13 Jbeta primers. TCRdb's table, derived via immunoSEQ multiplex PCR, lists solely in-frame clones and lacks some. This table holds around 130,000 clones, around 73% found once. The sample comprised PBMCs. Receptors originate from a human donor in good health.

The chain joins TRBV7-2 to TRBJ2-3; D ambiguous. V was pared by 0 bases and J by 6 bases, with 7 bases between. The CDR3 length is 13 residues. From germline, CDR1 is SGHTA and CDR2 FQGNSA. The CDR3: CASSLARWDTQYF. The CDR3, as DNA: TGTGCCAGCAGCTTAGCGAGGTGGGATACGCAGTATTTT.

The chain carries TRBV10-3 and TRBJ2-7; 7 positions agree with TRBD2. The V gene end was trimmed by 7 bases and the J gene end by 4 bases; junction bases not matched to a gene: 4. The CDR3 loop spans 12 amino acids. CDR1 is ENHRY and CDR2 is SYGVKD in the germline V gene. The CDR3 region is CAIKASGYEQYF. Written as DNA, the CDR3 is TGTGCCATCAAGGCTAGCGGTTACGAGCAGTACTTC.

The chain joins TRBV7-2 to TRBJ2-4; the D gene is possibly TRBD2 (7 bases). Trimming took off 5 bases at V and 1 base at J, with 18 bases between the two ends. Germline V gives CDR1 SGHTA, CDR2 FQGNSA. CDR3 size: 17 residues. CDR3 in amino acids: CASSPTRGTNAKNIQYF. The CDR3 DNA reads as TGTGCCAGCAGCCCGACGAGGGGGACTAATGCCAAAAACATTCAGTACTTC.

V gene TRBV30 combines with J gene TRBJ1-6; tentative D call: TRBD1 (5 bases). Germline loops: CDR1 GTSNPN, CDR2 SVGIG (reference sequence). The V and J ends lost 0 bases and 10 bases respectively, with 19 bases between them. The CDR3 runs 16 residues. CDR3 in DNA: TGTGCCTGGAGTGTTGTCGGGGGTTGGGGTGGATCACCCCTCCACTTT. The encoded protein is CAWSVVGGWGGSPLHF.

The chain links TRBV10-3 to TRBJ1-2, with D possibly being TRBD1 (6 bases). CDR1 and CDR2 (germline): ENHRY, SYGVKD. Trimming removed 5 bases at V and 2 bases at J, with 9 bases between. The CDR3 is 13 residues long. The CDR3 nucleotides read TGTGCCATCAGTAGAACAGGGAACTATGGCTACACCTTC. Translating gives CAISRTGNYGYTF.

The chain joins TRBV7-2 to TRBJ2-1; 7 positions agree with TRBD2. The trim removed 0 bases at V and 3 bases at J, leaving 2 bases unmatched. CDR1 is SGHTA and CDR2 is FQGNSA in the germline V gene. The length of the CDR3 is 15 residues. The CDR3 DNA reads as TGTGCCAGCAGCTTAGCCCGGGGGGACTACAATGAGCAGTTCTTC. Its translation is CASSLARGDYNEQFF.

The chain links TRBV4-2 to TRBJ1-5; 8 positions agree with TRBD1. V gave up 0 bases and J gave up 6 bases; unmatched junction bases: 7. This CDR3 region has 16 residues. Germline V gene data show CDR1 as LGHNA and CDR2 as YNFKEQ. CDR3 residues: CASSQEQGGASQPQHF. The CDR3 nucleotides read TGTGCCAGCAGCCAAGAACAGGGGGGCGCATCTCAGCCCCAGCATTTT.

CDR3 sequence reads: CASSLGLASETQYF. The CDR3 nucleotides are TGTGCCAGCAGCTTAGGACTAGCTTCGGAGACCCAGTACTTC. V and J are TRBV7-2 and TRBJ2-5; the match to TRBD2 covers 7 bases. The CDR3 is 14 residues long. V lost 1 base and J lost 5; bases outside the gene matches: 4. Germline V gives CDR1 SGHTA, CDR2 FQGNSA.

V and J are TRBV29-1 and TRBJ2-7; D unresolved. From germline, CDR1 is SQVTM and CDR2 ANQGSEA. The CDR3 has 11 residues. The V end lost 6 bases, the J end lost 0 bases, and 6 bases lay between the germline ends. The DNA of the CDR3 is TGCAGCGTCACAATCTCCTACGAGCAGTACTTC. It specifies CSVTISYEQYF.

The chain's CDR3 is CASSAGQLRGYTF. The CDR3 DNA reads as TGTGCCAGCAGTGCTGGTCAATTGCGCGGCTACACCTTC. This chain joins TRBV2 and TRBJ1-2; D unresolved. CDR1 and CDR2 (germline): SNHLY, FYNNEI. This CDR3 contains 13 residues. Trimming removed 4 bases from V and 8 bases from J, with 14 bases in between.

The chain has TRBV5-1 and TRBJ2-1; D may be TRBD1 (6 bases). The V end was cut by 5 bases, the J end by 2 bases, with 14 bases between. In germline, CDR1 is SGHRS, CDR2 YFSETQ. CDR3 length equals 15 residues. CDR3 nucleotide sequence: TGCGCCAGCAGATCTTCCGGGACAACCTACAATGAGCAGTTCTTC. It codes for CASRSSGTTYNEQFF.

The CDR3 nucleotides read TGTGCCAGCATAGGGGGTCATAGCAATCAGCCCCAGCATTTT. Translation: CASIGGHSNQPQHF. This chain links TRBV21-1 with TRBJ1-5; the D call of TRBD1 is as the table states it, not checked on the DNA. TRBV21-1 is a pseudogene. CDR3 length: 14 amino acids.

This clone was seen just once. The chain has TRBV7-8 and TRBJ1-5; D uncertain. V was clipped by 5 bases and J by 1 base, with 15 bases between them. The CDR3 length is 16 residues. CDR1 and CDR2 from the germline V gene are SGHVS and FQNEAQ. The CDR3 region is CASSPGSRGSNQPQHF. CDR3 DNA: TGTGCCAGCAGCCCCGGGTCTCGTGGAAGCAATCAGCCCCAGCATTTT.

The chain links TRBV15 to TRBJ2-6; the D gene is possibly TRBD1 (6 bases). Germline values: CDR1 LNHNV, CDR2 YYDKDF (reference sequence). Deletions cut 3 bases from V and 0 bases from J, with 15 bases between. CDR3 length equals 18 residues. CDR3 sequence: CATSRVPTGISGANVLTF. The CDR3 DNA reads as TGTGCCACCAGCAGGGTTCCTACAGGGATCTCTGGGGCCAACGTCCTGACTTTC.

This clone was seen only once. The genes are TRBV9 and TRBJ2-7, with D unresolved. V lost 0 bases, J lost 0 bases, and 10 bases lay in between. Germline V lookup: CDR1 SGDLS, CDR2 YYNGEE. The CDR3 sequence is 15 residues long. The CDR3 loop is CASSVGSQSSYEQYF. The CDR3 region has the DNA TGTGCCAGCAGCGTAGGTTCACAGAGCTCCTACGAGCAGTACTTC.

The CDR3 DNA reads as TGTGCCAGCAGCGTAACGAGCGGGGTGGGGGAGACCCAGTACTTC. Its protein is CASSVTSGVGETQYF. The chain is built from TRBV9 and TRBJ2-5; 7 nucleotides align to TRBD2. CDR1 SGDLS and CDR2 YYNGEE come from the germline V gene. The CDR3 has 15 residues. V gave up 1 base and J gave up 5 bases; unmatched junction bases: 8.

This chain connects TRBV6-1 to TRBJ2-5, with a tentative D call TRBD1 (6 bases). This CDR3 has 13 amino acids. Germline loops: CDR1 MNHNS, CDR2 SASEGT. The V gene lost 4 bases and the J gene lost 11 bases, with 17 bases spanning the gap. The CDR3 bases are TGTGCCAGCAGTGGCCGGGACAACCTTAGGCAGTACTTC. Translating it yields CASSGRDNLRQYF.

The chain links TRBV15 to TRBJ1-5; no clear D. The germline CDR1 and CDR2 sequences are LNHNV and YYDKDF (reference sequence). There are 15 residues in the CDR3. V was shortened by 1 base and J by 5 bases, with 12 bases between the two germline ends. The CDR3 DNA reads as TGTGCCACCAGCAGAGGTCGGGGTTTCGATCAGCCCCAGCATTTT. This gives the protein CATSRGRGFDQPQHF.